One and the same sample provided the 9 T cell receptor beta chains below, sequenced in a study of T cells after somatic rescue of genetic block (TCRdb year 2020). Receptor libraries were prepared by the immunoSEQ multiplex PCR assay. Held by TCRdb, this immuneACCESS table contains in-frame sequences only and omits some clones. Under half of the omission traces to an unresolved V gene where checked; the cause of the rest is unknown. This sample lists 80,000 to 90,000 clones; over 80% were detected once. More than 1.5% of the sample goes to the ten largest clones. Sequenced sample: peripheral blood mononuclear cells (PBMCs). The receptors shown here come from a young woman.

The chain joins TRBV11-2 to TRBJ1-2; TRBD1 matches 9 bases. V shed 5 bases, J shed 3 bases, and the junction held 4 bases outside the gene matches. The CDR3 length is 14 residues. Germline CDR1 is SGHAT and CDR2 is FQNNGV. The CDR3 DNA is TGTGCCAGCAGCCCGGGACAGGGAGACTATGGCTACACCTTC. Translating gives CASSPGQGDYGYTF.

This chain joins TRBV29-1 and TRBJ1-2; D gene unclear. This CDR3 has 13 residues. Germline V CDR1 and CDR2: SQVTM, ANQGSEA. Trimming pared 6 bases from V and 2 bases from J, leaving 13 bases between. CDR3 protein: CSVKQPKNYGYTF. The CDR3 DNA reads as TGCAGCGTGAAGCAGCCCAAGAACTATGGCTACACCTTC.

The chain joins TRBV6-1 to TRBJ2-7; 10 bases agree with TRBD2. The V gene's germline CDR1 is MNHNS and CDR2 SASEGT. The CDR3 spans 14 residues. The ends lost 7 bases at V and 6 bases at J; junction bases unmatched: 9. The CDR3 loop reads CASTQTSGLGEQYF. The CDR3 region has the DNA TGTGCCAGCACCCAGACTAGCGGGTTGGGCGAGCAGTACTTC.

This clone was seen a single time. The chain links TRBV7-9 to TRBJ2-1; maybe TRBD2 (6 bases). The CDR3 is 15 residues long. Trimming stripped 1 base from V and 5 bases from J, with 12 bases between. Germline assignment: CDR1 SEHNR and CDR2 FQNEAQ (reference sequence). The CDR3 is CASSLGPSVNNEQFF. The DNA of the CDR3 is TGTGCCAGCAGCTTAGGGCCTAGCGTTAACAATGAGCAGTTCTTC.

The DNA of the CDR3 is TGTGCCAGCAGTGAAGCGGTCAGGGTCAATGAGCAGTTCTTC. Translated, it gives CASSEAVRVNEQFF. The V gene is TRBV2, the J gene TRBJ2-1; D may be TRBD1 (5 bases). Trimming removed 0 bases from V and 6 bases from J, with 9 bases in between. Germline-derived CDR1 and CDR2 are SNHLY and FYNNEI. This CDR3 contains 14 residues.

V and J are TRBV6-5 and TRBJ2-7, with TRBD1 identical over 8 bases. Germline values: CDR1 MNHEY, CDR2 SVGAGI. V lost 6 bases and J lost 4; bases outside the gene matches: 11. The CDR3 extends over 15 amino acids. CDR3 DNA sequence: TGTGCCAGCAGACTATCCGCAGACAGGGGTTACGAGCAGTACTTC. Residues: CASRLSADRGYEQYF.

The chain uses TRBV7-9 and TRBJ2-2, with 15 bases fitting TRBD2. The CDR3 is 18 residues long. Trimming at V came to 4 bases and at J to 5 bases, leaving 8 bases not matched to a gene. Germline-derived CDR1 and CDR2 are SEHNR and FQNEAQ (reference sequence). CDR3 in DNA: TGTGCCAGCAGCTCCCGGACTAGCGGGAGGGCGGGGACCGGGGAGCTGTTTTTT. Residues: CASSSRTSGRAGTGELFF.

The V call is TRBV15, the J call TRBJ1-4, with unresolved D. The V gene's germline CDR1 is LNHNV and CDR2 YYDKDF (reference sequence). The V end was cut by 3 bases, the J end by 0 bases, with 5 bases between. This CDR3 spans 14 amino acids. CDR3 coding DNA: TGTGCCACCAGCAGGGCAGCAACTAATGAAAAACTGTTTTTT. The encoded protein is CATSRAATNEKLFF.

The CDR3 coding sequence is TGTGCCAGCAGCTTAGGATGGGTGGGAAGCACAGATACGCAGTATTTT. This encodes CASSLGWVGSTDTQYF. V usage is TRBV7-9 and J usage is TRBJ2-3, with D unresolved. Trimming took off 1 base at V and 0 bases at J, with 11 bases between the two ends. CDR3 length equals 16 residues. Germline CDR1 SEHNR, CDR2 FQNEAQ (reference sequence). Using reference TRBV7-9 and TRBJ2-3 for the parts outside the CDR3, the full variable domain is DTGVSQNPRHKITKRGQNVTFRCDPISEHNRLYWYRQTLGQGPEFLTYFQNEAQLEKSRLLSDRFSAERPKGSFSTLEIQRTEQGDSAMYLCASSLGWVGSTDTQYFGPGTRLTVL.